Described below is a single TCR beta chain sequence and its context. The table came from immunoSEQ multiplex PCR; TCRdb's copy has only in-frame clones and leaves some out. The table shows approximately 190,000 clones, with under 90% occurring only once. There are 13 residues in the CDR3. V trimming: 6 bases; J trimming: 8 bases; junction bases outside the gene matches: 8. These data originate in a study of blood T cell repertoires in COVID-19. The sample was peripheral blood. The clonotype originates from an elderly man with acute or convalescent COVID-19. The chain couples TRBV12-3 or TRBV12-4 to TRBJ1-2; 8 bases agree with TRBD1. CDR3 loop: CASSPTGVEGYTF. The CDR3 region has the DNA TGTGCCAGCAGCCCGACAGGGGTAGAGGGCTACACCTTC.